The next 11 T cell receptor beta chains were all read from a single sample in a study of blood T cell repertoires in COVID-19. Measured with immunoSEQ multiplex PCR; TCRdb has only the in-frame clones, and not every one. The sample has 100,000 to 150,000 clones, 69% seen once; the top ten hold approximately 2%. Sequencing was performed on peripheral blood. The receptors were gathered from a woman aged 70 to 79 with acute or convalescent COVID-19.

The chain has TRBV5-5 and TRBJ2-7; D possibly corresponds to TRBD2 (6 bases). The CDR3 is made up of 15 amino acids. Germline CDR1 SGHKS, CDR2 YYEKEE (reference sequence). V was pared by 4 bases and J by 5 bases, with 19 bases between. The CDR3 reads CASSRDLRRINEQYF. CDR3 in DNA: TGTGCCAGCAGCCGGGACTTACGAAGAATCAACGAGCAGTACTTC.

V is TRBV15 and J is TRBJ2-1; 9 bases fit TRBD2. CDR1 is LNHNV, CDR2 YYDKDF, per germline (reference sequence). J gave up 8 bases and V 2 bases, and 7 bases lay outside the gene matches. The CDR3 is made up of 15 amino acids. The CDR3 region has the DNA TGTGCCACCAGCAGAAGTCTAGCGGGAAGCGATGAGCAGTTCTTC. This gives the protein CATSRSLAGSDEQFF.

This clone was seen only once. V is TRBV27 and J is TRBJ1-6, with 9 positions matching TRBD1. This CDR3 is built from 17 residues. V dropped 5 bases and J dropped 7; count of bases not matched to a gene: 12. Germline values: CDR1 MNHEY, CDR2 SMNVEV (reference sequence). CDR3 residues: CASSPGTGNVANSPLHF. As DNA, the CDR3 is TGTGCCAGCAGTCCGGGGACAGGGAATGTCGCCAATTCACCCCTCCACTTT.

The chain combines TRBV29-1 with TRBJ1-1; tentative D call: TRBD1 (6 bases). V shed 7 bases and J shed 5 bases, with 14 bases lying between them. The CDR3 totals 12 residues. CDR1 is SQVTM and CDR2 is ANQGSEA in the germline V gene. CDR3 loop: CSAGHPGTEAFF. CDR3 in DNA: TGCAGCGCGGGACACCCGGGGACTGAAGCTTTCTTT.

The chain couples TRBV28 to TRBJ1-5; no clear D gene. Germline CDR1 and CDR2: MDHEN and SYDVKM. V was pared by 4 bases and J by 2 bases, with 9 bases between. The CDR3 is 14 residues long. The CDR3 sequence is CASSSLGGNQPQHF. CDR3 nucleotides: TGTGCCAGCAGTTCACTCGGGGGCAATCAGCCCCAGCATTTT.

The rearrangement uses TRBV6-4 and TRBJ2-6; no firm D call. Trimming took off 10 bases at V and 4 bases at J, with 14 bases between the two ends. Germline CDR1 reads MRHNA; CDR2 reads SNTAGT. This CDR3 comprises 14 residues. CDR3 DNA: TGTGCCACCAGGCGAGGCTCGGGGGCCAACGTCCTGACTTTC. Translated: CATRRGSGANVLTF.

This chain uses TRBV2 with TRBJ2-1; no clear D. Deletions cut 4 bases from V and 0 bases from J, with 13 bases between. CDR1 is SNHLY, CDR2 FYNNEI, per germline. This CDR3 region has 16 residues. The CDR3 sequence: CASSGGLISSYNEQFF. In DNA, the CDR3 is TGTGCCAGCAGTGGCGGCCTAATTAGCTCCTACAATGAGCAGTTCTTC.

This clone has just a few counts. J is TRBJ1-5 and V is TRBV6-6; TRBD1 aligns across 12 bases. CDR1 is MNHNY and CDR2 is SVGAGI in the germline V gene (reference sequence). The ends lost 5 bases at V and 3 bases at J; junction bases unmatched: 8. This CDR3 spans 17 amino acids. CDR3 sequence (DNA): TGTGCCAGCAGTCCATATCCGGGACAGGGGGCCAATCAGCCCCAGCATTTT. This gives the protein CASSPYPGQGANQPQHF.

The J gene is TRBJ2-5, the V gene TRBV4-3; D gene unclear. This CDR3 is built from 15 residues. Trimming removed 0 bases from V and 4 bases from J, with 12 bases in between. Germline V gene lookup returns CDR1 LGHNA and CDR2 YSLEER. This CDR3 is CASSQDPGPRETQYF. CDR3 in DNA: TGCGCCAGCAGCCAAGATCCGGGTCCCCGAGAGACCCAGTACTTC.

V usage is TRBV12-3 or TRBV12-4 and J usage is TRBJ2-1; TRBD2 matches at 8 bases. Trimming at V came to 8 bases and at J to 3 bases, leaving 3 bases not matched to a gene. The CDR3 is made up of 13 amino acids. The CDR3 nucleotides are TGTGCCAGCGGAACTAGCGGCTACAATGAGCAGTTCTTC. It yields the protein CASGTSGYNEQFF.

The chain carries TRBV7-3 and TRBJ2-7; perhaps TRBD1 as D (5 bases). The V end was cut by 2 bases, the J end by 3 bases, with 14 bases between. CDR1 and CDR2 from the germline V gene are SGHTA and FQGTGA. There are 15 residues in the CDR3. The CDR3 sequence is CASSLGQGRHYEQYF. In nucleotides, the CDR3 is TGTGCCAGCAGCTTAGGGCAGGGAAGGCACTACGAGCAGTACTTC.